This record concerns one TCR beta chain sequence. Its antigen is unknown. The method was immunoSEQ multiplex PCR; TCRdb's version includes in-frame clones alone and lacks a portion of them. The data show around 1,100,000 clones, approximately 80% seen once. This sample is drawn from a study of shared clonotypes between healthy human individuals. General study findings and limits: Naive subsets generally exceeded memory subsets in estimated richness.

Trimming took off 2 bases at V and 0 bases at J, with 11 bases between the two ends. The CDR3 is 15 amino acids. Germline-derived CDR1 and CDR2 are ENHRY and SYGVKD. The TCR sequence derives from a man younger than 35 in good health. Some clones in this sample may be carry-over from other donors' samples. This chain joins TRBV10-3 and TRBJ2-7; D unresolved. Sequenced sample: memory CD4+ T cells from PBMCs. Subset defined: CD45RA-negative fraction. The CDR3 bases are TGTGCCATCAGTGAGAGATCCTTGGGCTCCTACGAGCAGTACTTC. Translated: CAISERSLGSYEQYF.